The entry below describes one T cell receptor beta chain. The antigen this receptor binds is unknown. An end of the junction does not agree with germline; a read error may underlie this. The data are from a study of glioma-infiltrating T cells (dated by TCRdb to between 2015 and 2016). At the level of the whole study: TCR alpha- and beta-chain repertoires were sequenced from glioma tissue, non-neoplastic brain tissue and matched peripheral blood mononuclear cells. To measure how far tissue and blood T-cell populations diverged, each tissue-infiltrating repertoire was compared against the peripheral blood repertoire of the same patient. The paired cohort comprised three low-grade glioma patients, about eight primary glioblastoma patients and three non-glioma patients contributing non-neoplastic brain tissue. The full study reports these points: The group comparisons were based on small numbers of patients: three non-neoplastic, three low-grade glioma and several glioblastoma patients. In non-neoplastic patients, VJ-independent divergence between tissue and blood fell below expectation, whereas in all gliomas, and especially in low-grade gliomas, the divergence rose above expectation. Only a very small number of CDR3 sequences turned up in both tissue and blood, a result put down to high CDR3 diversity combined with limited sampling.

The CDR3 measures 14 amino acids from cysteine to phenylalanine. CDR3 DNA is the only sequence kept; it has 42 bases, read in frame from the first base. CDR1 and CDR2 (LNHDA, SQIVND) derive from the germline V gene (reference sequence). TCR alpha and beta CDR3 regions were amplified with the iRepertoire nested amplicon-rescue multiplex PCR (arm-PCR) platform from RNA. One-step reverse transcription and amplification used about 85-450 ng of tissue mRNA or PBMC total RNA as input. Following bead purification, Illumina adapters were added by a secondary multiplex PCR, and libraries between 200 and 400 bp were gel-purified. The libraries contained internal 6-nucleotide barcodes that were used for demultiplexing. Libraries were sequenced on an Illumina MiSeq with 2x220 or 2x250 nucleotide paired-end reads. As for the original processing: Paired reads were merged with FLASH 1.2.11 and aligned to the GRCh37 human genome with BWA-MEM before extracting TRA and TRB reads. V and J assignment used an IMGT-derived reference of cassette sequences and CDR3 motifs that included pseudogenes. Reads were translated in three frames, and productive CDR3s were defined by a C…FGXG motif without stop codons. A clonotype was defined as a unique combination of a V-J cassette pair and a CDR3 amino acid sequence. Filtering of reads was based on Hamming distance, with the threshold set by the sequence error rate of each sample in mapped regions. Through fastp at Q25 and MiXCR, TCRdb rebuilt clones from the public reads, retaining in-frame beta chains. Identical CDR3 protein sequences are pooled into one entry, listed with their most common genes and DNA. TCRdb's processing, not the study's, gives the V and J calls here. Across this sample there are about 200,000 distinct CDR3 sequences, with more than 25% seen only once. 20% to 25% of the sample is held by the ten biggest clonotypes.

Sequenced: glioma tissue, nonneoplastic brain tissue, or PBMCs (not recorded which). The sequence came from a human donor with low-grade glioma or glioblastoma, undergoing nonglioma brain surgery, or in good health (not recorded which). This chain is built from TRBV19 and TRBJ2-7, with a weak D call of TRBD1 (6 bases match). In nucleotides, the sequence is TGTGCCAATAGTAGTTTTCTCACAGGGTACGAGCAGTACTTC. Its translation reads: CANSSFLTGYEQYF. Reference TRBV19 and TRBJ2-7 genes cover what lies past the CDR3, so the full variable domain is DGGITQSPKYLFRKEGQNVTLSCEQNLNHDAMYWYRQDPGQGLRLIYYSQIVNDFQKGDIAEGYSVSREKKESFPLTVTSAQKNPTAFYLCANSSFLTGYEQYFGPGTRLTVT.